This section outlines one T cell receptor (beta chain) sequence together with its context. Its matching antigen is unknown. Measured with immunoSEQ multiplex PCR; TCRdb has only the in-frame clones, and not every one. The sample holds around 510,000 clones; around 95% are singletons and the top ten take 0.055% to 0.075%. The CDR3 loop spans 15 amino acids. The sample belongs to a study of shared clonotypes between healthy human individuals. At the level of the study: Contributing individuals were two females and a few males aged 18 to 49. CD4 naive cells filled three plates per donor, CD4 memory three, CD8 naive two and CD8 memory one. Broader study findings: Sequencing depth was a factor that was expected to affect clonotype sharing among donors. Some clonotypes were shared by all four sorted-subset donors, while others were not shared. The non-shared ones had lower generation probabilities than the shared ones.

The sequence was collected from a woman in her 30s in good health. Sequenced material: naive CD4+ T cells sorted from blood. Described subset: CD45RA+ positively selected. This chain joins TRBV21-1 and TRBJ2-3; TRBD1 is the table's D call, not checked against the DNA. TRBV21-1 is given as a pseudogene. The CDR3 nucleotides are TGTGCCAGCAGCAGTCCGGGACAATACACAGATACGCAGTATTTT. Translating gives CASSSPGQYTDTQYF.